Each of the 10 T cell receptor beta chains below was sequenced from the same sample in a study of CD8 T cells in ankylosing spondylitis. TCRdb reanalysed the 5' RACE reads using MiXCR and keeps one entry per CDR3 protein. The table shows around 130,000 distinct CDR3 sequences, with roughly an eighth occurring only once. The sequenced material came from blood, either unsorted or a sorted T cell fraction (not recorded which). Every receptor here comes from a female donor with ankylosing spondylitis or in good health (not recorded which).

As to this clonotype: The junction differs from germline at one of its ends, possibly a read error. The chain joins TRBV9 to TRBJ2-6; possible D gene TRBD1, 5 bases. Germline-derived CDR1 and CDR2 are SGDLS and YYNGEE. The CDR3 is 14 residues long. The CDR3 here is CASSVGSGANGLTF. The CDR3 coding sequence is TGTGCCAGCAGCGTAGGCTCTGGGGCCAACGGCCTGACTTTC.

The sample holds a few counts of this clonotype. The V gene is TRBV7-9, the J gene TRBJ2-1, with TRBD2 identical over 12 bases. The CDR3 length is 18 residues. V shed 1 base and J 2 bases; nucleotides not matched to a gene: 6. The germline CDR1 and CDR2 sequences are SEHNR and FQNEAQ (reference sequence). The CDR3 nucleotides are TGTGCCAGCAGCTTAGGGGGACTAGCGGGCGAGACCTACAATGAGCAGTTCTTC. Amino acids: CASSLGGLAGETYNEQFF.

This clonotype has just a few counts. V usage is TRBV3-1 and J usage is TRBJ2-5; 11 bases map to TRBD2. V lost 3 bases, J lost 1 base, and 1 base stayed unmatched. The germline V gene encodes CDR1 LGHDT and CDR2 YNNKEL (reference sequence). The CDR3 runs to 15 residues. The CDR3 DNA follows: TGTGCCAGCAGCCATAGCGGGGGGGCCCAAGAGACCCAGTACTTC. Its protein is CASSHSGGAQETQYF.

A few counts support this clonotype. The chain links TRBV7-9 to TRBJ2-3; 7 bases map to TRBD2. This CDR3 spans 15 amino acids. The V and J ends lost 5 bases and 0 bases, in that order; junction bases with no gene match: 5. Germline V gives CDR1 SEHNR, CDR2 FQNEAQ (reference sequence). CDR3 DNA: TGTGCCAGCAGCCCGGCGGGGGTCAGCACAGATACGCAGTATTTT. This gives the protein CASSPAGVSTDTQYF. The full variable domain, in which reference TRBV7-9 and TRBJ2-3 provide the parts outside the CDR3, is DTGVSQNPRHKITKRGQNVTFRCDPISEHNRLYWYRQTLGQGPEFLTYFQNEAQLEKSRLLSDRFSAERPKGSFSTLEIQRTEQGDSAMYLCASSPAGVSTDTQYFGPGTRLTVL.

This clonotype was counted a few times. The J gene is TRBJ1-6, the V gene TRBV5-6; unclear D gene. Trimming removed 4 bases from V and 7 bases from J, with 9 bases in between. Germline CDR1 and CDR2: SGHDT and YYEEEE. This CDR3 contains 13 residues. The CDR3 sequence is CASSGQQNSPLHF. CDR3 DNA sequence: TGTGCCAGCAGCGGGCAGCAAAATTCACCCCTCCACTTT.

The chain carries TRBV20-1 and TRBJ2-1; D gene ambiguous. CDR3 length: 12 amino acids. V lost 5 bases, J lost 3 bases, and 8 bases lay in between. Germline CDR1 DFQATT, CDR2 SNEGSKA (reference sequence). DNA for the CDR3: TGCAGTGCTGGCCAGAACTACAATGAGCAGTTCTTC. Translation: CSAGQNYNEQFF.

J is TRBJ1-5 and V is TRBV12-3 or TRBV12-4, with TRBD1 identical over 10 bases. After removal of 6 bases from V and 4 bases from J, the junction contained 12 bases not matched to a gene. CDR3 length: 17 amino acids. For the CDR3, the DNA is TGTGCCAGCAGCCCTTCCGGGACAGGGGAAAGGAATCAGCCCCAGCATTTT. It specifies CASSPSGTGERNQPQHF.

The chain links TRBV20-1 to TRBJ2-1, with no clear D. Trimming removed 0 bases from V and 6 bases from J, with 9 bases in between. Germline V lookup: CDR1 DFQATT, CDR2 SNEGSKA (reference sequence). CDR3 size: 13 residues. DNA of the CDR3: TGCAGTGCTAGAGACCTAGTCATCAATGAGCAGTTCTTC. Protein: CSARDLVINEQFF.

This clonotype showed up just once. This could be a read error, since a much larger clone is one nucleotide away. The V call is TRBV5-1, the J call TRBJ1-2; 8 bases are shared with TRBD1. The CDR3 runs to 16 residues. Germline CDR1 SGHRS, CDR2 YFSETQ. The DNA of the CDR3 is TGCGCCAGCAGCCCCCGGACAGGGCAGTCTAACTATGGCTGCACCTTC. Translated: CASSPRTGQSNYGCTF.

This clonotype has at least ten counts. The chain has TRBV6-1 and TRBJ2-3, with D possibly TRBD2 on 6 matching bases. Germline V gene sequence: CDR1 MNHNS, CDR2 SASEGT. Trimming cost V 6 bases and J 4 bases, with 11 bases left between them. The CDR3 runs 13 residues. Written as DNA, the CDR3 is TGTGCCAGCAGGTCGGGACTCTCAGATACGCAGTATTTT. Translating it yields CASRSGLSDTQYF.